A selection of T cell receptor beta chains follows, all from one sample in a study of T cell responses to AZD1222 COVID-19 vaccine. Assay used: immunoSEQ multiplex PCR; TCRdb lists only in-frame clones, some missing. Of more than 85,000 clones listed, nearly 90% were seen once; the top ten hold 40% to 55%. The sequencing used peripheral blood, collected 28 days after the second AZD1222 dose. The receptors were gathered from an adult who received the AZD1222 COVID-19 vaccine. Both conserved end residues are part of each CDR3. Each record gives: J gene, D gene, CDR3 length, V gene, clone size, CDR3 protein, CDR3 DNA. D genes are given only for firm matches. Part of the rows lack a size; the others show once, few, many or a class for expanded clones.

J: TRBJ1-5; D: TRBD1; length: 15; V: TRBV19; size: NA; CDR3: CASSMIGGRDQPQHF; DNA: TGTGCCAGTAGTATGATAGGGGGCAGGGATCAGCCCCAGCATTTT
J: TRBJ1-6; D: NA; length: 13; V: TRBV7-2; size: NA; CDR3: CASSLWLNSPLHF; DNA: TGTGCCAGCAGCTTGTGGCTTAATTCACCCCTCCACTTT
J: TRBJ1-3; D: NA; length: 16; V: TRBV27; size: NA; CDR3: CASPLAYRVSGNTIYF; DNA: TGTGCCAGCCCCCTTGCGTACAGGGTATCCGGAAACACCATATATTTT
J: TRBJ2-1; D: TRBD1; length: 14; V: TRBV15; size: NA; CDR3: CATSRVGTEVEQFF; DNA: TGTGCCACCAGCAGAGTTGGGACAGAGGTTGAGCAGTTCTTC
J: TRBJ2-6; D: NA; length: 13; V: TRBV29-1; size: NA; CDR3: CSVKSSGANVLTF; DNA: TGCAGCGTTAAGAGCTCTGGGGCCAACGTCCTGACTTTC
J: TRBJ1-4; D: NA; length: 15; V: TRBV11-2; size: NA; CDR3: CASSLELGSNEKLFF; DNA: TGTGCCAGCAGCTTAGAACTCGGGTCTAATGAAAAACTGTTTTTT
J: TRBJ2-1; D: TRBD1; length: 15; V: TRBV19; size: NA; CDR3: CASRGTGTGDNEQFF; DNA: TGTGCCAGTAGGGGGACCGGGACAGGCGACAATGAGCAGTTCTTC
J: TRBJ2-5; D: TRBD2; length: 17; V: TRBV28; size: NA; CDR3: CASSPRRTSGRQETQYF; DNA: TGTGCCAGCAGTCCCCGGCGGACTAGCGGGAGACAAGAGACCCAGTACTTC
J: TRBJ2-3; D: NA; length: 14; V: TRBV5-4; size: NA; CDR3: CASSLREGGDTQYF; DNA: TGTGCCAGCAGCTTGCGGGAAGGCGGGGATACGCAGTATTTT
J: TRBJ2-7; D: NA; length: 13; V: TRBV11-2; size: NA; CDR3: CASSLAQAYEQYF; DNA: TGTGCCAGCAGCTTAGCACAAGCCTACGAGCAGTACTTC
J: TRBJ2-6; D: TRBD1; length: 19; V: TRBV11-3; size: NA; CDR3: CASSLDGTGLGSGANVLTF; DNA: TGTGCCAGCAGCTTAGATGGGACAGGGCTCGGCTCTGGGGCCAACGTCCTGACTTTC
J: TRBJ2-2; D: TRBD2; length: 14; V: TRBV2; size: once; CDR3: CASSGLASTGELFF; DNA: TGTGCCAGCAGTGGACTAGCGAGCACCGGGGAGCTGTTTTTT
J: TRBJ2-3; D: NA; length: 15; V: TRBV7-2; size: NA; CDR3: CASSYTGLPTDTQYF; DNA: TGTGCCAGCAGCTACACGGGATTGCCCACAGATACGCAGTATTTT
J: TRBJ2-3; D: NA; length: 9; V: TRBV24-1; size: NA; CDR3: CATTDTQYF; DNA: TGTGCCACCACAGATACGCAGTATTTT
J: TRBJ2-7; D: TRBD1; length: 15; V: TRBV28; size: once; CDR3: CASAQLYRGHHEQYF; DNA: TGTGCCAGCGCCCAATTGTACAGGGGGCATCACGAGCAGTACTTC
J: TRBJ2-3; D: NA; length: 18; V: TRBV7-8; size: NA; CDR3: CASLPPSGASPNTDTQYF; DNA: TGTGCCAGCCTCCCACCGTCTGGGGCTAGCCCGAACACAGATACGCAGTATTTT
J: TRBJ1-1; D: NA; length: 14; V: TRBV28; size: NA; CDR3: CASSFPAGNTEAFF; DNA: TGTGCCAGCAGTTTCCCGGCAGGAAACACTGAAGCTTTCTTT
J: TRBJ2-6; D: TRBD2; length: 18; V: TRBV7-2; size: NA; CDR3: CASSPTSGRASGANVLTF; DNA: TGTGCCAGCAGCCCAACTAGCGGGAGGGCCTCTGGGGCCAACGTCCTGACTTTC
J: TRBJ2-7; D: TRBD1; length: 13; V: TRBV29-1; size: once; CDR3: CSSMGQGETEQYF; DNA: TGCAGCTCCATGGGACAGGGGGAAACCGAGCAGTACTTC
J: TRBJ2-7; D: TRBD2; length: 16; V: TRBV7-3; size: NA; CDR3: CASSLTFTGGLHEQYF; DNA: TGTGCCAGCAGCTTAACTTTTACGGGAGGGCTCCACGAGCAGTACTTC
J: TRBJ2-1; D: TRBD2; length: 16; V: TRBV10-3; size: NA; CDR3: CAISERGLAGYNEQFF; DNA: TGTGCCATCAGTGAGCGGGGACTAGCGGGATACAATGAGCAGTTCTTC
J: TRBJ1-4; D: NA; length: 14; V: TRBV4-3; size: NA; CDR3: CASSQDAGSEKLFF; DNA: TGCGCCAGCAGCCAAGATGCAGGGTCCGAAAAACTGTTTTTT